What follows describes a single T cell receptor (beta chain). The data were produced by immunoSEQ multiplex PCR, yet TCRdb's version contains in-frame clones alone and is incomplete. The repertoire holds 70,000 to 95,000 clones, 80% to 90% seen once, with 4.5% to 7% in the top ten. From germline, CDR1 is LGHNA and CDR2 YSLEER. J was trimmed by 9 bases and V by 0 bases; bases with no gene match: 7. The CDR3 spans 16 residues. This record comes from a study of blood T cell repertoires in COVID-19. In the study overall: Sample material is recorded as cDNA or gDNA derived from T cells, B-cell-depleted T cells, or PBMCs.

Material: peripheral blood. This TCR was sampled from a man aged 50 or older with active COVID-19. The chain joins TRBV4-3 to TRBJ2-1; 11 bases agree with TRBD2. The CDR3 DNA follows: TGCGCCAGCAGCCAAGATTTTAGCGGGGGGGCGGGTGAGCAGTTCTTC. The encoded protein is CASSQDFSGGAGEQFF.